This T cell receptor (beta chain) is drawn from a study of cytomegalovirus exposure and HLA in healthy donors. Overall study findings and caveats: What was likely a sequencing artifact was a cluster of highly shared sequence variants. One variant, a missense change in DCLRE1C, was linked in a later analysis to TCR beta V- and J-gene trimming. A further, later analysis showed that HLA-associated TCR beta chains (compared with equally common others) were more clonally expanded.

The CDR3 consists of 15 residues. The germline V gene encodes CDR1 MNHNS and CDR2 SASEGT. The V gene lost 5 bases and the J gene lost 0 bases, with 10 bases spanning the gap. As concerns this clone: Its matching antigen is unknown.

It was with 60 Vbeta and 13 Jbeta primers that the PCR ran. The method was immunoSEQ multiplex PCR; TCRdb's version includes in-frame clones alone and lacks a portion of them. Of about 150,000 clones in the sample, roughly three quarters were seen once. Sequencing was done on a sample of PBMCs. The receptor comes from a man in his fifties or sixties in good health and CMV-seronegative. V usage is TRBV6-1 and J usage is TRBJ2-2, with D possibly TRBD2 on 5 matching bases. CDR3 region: CASSPLRANTGELFF. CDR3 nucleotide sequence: TGTGCCAGCAGTCCCCTGCGGGCGAACACCGGGGAGCTGTTTTTT.